This T cell receptor beta chain emerged from a study of blood T cell repertoires in COVID-19. The wider study: The origin of the acute and convalescent COVID-19 samples was the United States, Italy and Spain.

In the authors' methods: Nucleated cell counts were estimated from reference gene primer amplification. The data were produced by immunoSEQ multiplex PCR, yet TCRdb's version contains in-frame clones alone and is incomplete. The V and J calls and clone size are taken from that table; D and trimming were inferred from the DNA. Of fewer than 70,000 clones in the sample, approximately 84% were seen once. The CDR3 is 14 residues long. Germline V lookup: CDR1 LGHDT, CDR2 YNNKEL (reference sequence). Trimming removed 1 base from V and 10 bases from J; junction bases left unmatched: 5. Enrolment of Seattle patients took place during active infection, and they were followed longitudinally. A few counts support this clone.

This clonotype originated in a man between 40 and 49 years old with COVID-19, enrolled during active disease. The V gene is TRBV3-1 (or the pseudogene TRBV3-2), the J gene TRBJ2-1; 9 bases fit TRBD2. Material for sequencing was peripheral blood. This CDR3 is CASSQGSGRWEQFF. DNA of the CDR3: TGTGCCAGCAGCCAAGGAAGCGGGAGGTGGGAGCAGTTCTTC.